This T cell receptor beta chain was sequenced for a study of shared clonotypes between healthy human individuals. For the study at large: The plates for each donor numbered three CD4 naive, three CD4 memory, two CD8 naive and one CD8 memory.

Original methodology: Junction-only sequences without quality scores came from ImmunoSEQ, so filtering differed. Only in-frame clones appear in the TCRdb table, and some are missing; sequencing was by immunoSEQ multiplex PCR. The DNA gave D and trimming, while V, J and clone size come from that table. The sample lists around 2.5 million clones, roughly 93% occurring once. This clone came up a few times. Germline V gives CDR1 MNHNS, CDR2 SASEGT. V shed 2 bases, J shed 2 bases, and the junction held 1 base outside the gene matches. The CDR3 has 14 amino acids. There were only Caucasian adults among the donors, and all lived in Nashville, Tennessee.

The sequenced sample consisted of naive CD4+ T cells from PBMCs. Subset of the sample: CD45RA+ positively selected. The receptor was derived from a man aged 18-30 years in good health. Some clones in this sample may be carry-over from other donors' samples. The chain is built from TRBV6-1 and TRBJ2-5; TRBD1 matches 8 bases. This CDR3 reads CASSENRGQETQYF. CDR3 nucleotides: TGTGCCAGCAGTGAAAACAGGGGGCAAGAGACCCAGTACTTC.